Each of the 5 T cell receptor beta chains below was sequenced from the same sample in a study of human T cells and chemical hapten exposure. Using its own MiXCR run on the RACE reads, TCRdb lists one record per CDR3 protein. Among some 94,000 distinct CDR3 sequences, around 12% were seen once, and the ten largest hold roughly 2.1%. Time point meaning: patch test 1, 2 weeks after DPC sensitization. Treatment noted: therapeutic diphenylcyclopropenone sensitization with weekly scalp DPC. This specimen consisted of whole blood, obtained in connection with sensitization to the hapten diphenylcyclopropenone (DPC). These receptors were taken from a woman aged 40 to 49 with alopecia areata. Some clones in this sample may be carry-over from other donors' samples.

There are many counts of this clonotype. The chain joins TRBV12-3 or TRBV12-4 to TRBJ2-3; D unresolved. V lost 8 bases to trimming and J lost 3 bases, with 3 bases between them. This CDR3 has 10 amino acids. The CDR3 bases are TGTGCCAGCCCAACAGATACGCAGTATTTT. This sequence encodes CASPTDTQYF.

This clonotype has at least ten counts. This rearrangement joins TRBV19 to TRBJ1-2; 7 nucleotides match TRBD1. Unmatched junction bases numbered 13, after V lost 6 bases and J lost 6 bases. Germline V gene data show CDR1 as LNHDA and CDR2 as SQIVND (reference sequence). The CDR3 has 15 residues. CDR3 residues: CASRPPDRVSNGYTF. CDR3 sequence (DNA): TGTGCCAGTAGGCCCCCCGACAGGGTTTCAAATGGCTACACCTTC.

Concerning this clonotype: One end of the junction fails to match germline, which may point to a read error. J is TRBJ2-1 and V is TRBV6-2 or TRBV6-3, with 14 bases matching TRBD2. Germline V gene lookup returns CDR1 MNHEY and CDR2 SVGEGT. The CDR3 is 18 residues long. CDR3 DNA: TGTGCCAGCAGTCCAAGGACTAGCGGGAGGACCTCCGACAATGAGCAGTTCTTC. This codes for CASSPRTSGRTSDNEQFF.

This clonotype was seen many times. V usage is TRBV12-3 or TRBV12-4 and J usage is TRBJ1-6; TRBD1 is a possible D gene (6 bases). The CDR3 extends over 15 amino acids. Trimming pared 6 bases from V and 5 bases from J, leaving 14 bases between. CDR3 sequence reads: CASRTQGMDNSPLHF. The CDR3 DNA is TGTGCCAGCAGAACACAGGGCATGGATAATTCACCCCTCCACTTT.

This clonotype was counted at least ten times. This chain links TRBV20-1 with TRBJ1-1, with no clear D. The CDR3 spans 12 residues. CDR1 and CDR2 from the germline V gene are DFQATT and SNEGSKA (reference sequence). CDR3 sequence: CTAGRPDTEAFF. The CDR3 coding sequence is TGCACCGCCGGCAGACCGGATACTGAAGCTTTCTTT.